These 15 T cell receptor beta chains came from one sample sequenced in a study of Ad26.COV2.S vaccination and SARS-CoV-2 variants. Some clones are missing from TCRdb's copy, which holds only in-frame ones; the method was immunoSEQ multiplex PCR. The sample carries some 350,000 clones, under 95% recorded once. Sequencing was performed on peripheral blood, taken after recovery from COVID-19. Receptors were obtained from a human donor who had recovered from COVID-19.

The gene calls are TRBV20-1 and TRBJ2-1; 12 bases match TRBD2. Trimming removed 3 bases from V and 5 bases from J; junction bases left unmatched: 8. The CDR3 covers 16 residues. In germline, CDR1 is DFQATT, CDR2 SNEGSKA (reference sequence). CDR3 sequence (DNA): TGCAGTGCTAGTCTTCTAGCGGGGGGGCCACACAATGAGCAGTTCTTC. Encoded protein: CSASLLAGGPHNEQFF.

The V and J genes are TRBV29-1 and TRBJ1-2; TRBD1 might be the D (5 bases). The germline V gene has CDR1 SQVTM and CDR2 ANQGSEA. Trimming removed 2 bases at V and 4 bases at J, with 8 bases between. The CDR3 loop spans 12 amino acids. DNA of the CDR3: TGCAGCGTTGAATCCAGGGTCTATGGCTACACCTTC. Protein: CSVESRVYGYTF.

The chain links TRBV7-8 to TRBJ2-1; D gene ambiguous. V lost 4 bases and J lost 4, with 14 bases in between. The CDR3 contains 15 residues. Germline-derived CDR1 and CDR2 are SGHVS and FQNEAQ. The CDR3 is CASSSPVVYYNEQFF. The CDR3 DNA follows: TGTGCCAGCAGCTCCCCAGTGGTCTATTACAATGAGCAGTTCTTC.

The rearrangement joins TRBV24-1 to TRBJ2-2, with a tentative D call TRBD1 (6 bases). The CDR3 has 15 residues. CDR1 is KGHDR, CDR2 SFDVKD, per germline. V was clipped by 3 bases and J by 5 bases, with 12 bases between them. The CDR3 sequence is CATSDVGARTGELFF. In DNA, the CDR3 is TGTGCCACCAGTGATGTGGGGGCTAGGACCGGGGAGCTGTTTTTT.

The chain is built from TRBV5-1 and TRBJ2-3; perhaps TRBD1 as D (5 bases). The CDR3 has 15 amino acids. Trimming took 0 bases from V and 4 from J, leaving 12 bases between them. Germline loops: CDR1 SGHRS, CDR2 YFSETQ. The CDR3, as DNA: TGCGCCAGCAGCTTGGGACAGTCTAGGTCAGATACGCAGTATTTT. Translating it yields CASSLGQSRSDTQYF.

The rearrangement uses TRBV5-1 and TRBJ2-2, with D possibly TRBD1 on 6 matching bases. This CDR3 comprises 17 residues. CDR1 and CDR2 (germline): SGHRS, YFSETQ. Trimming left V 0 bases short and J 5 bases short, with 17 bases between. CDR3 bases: TGCGCCAGCAGCTTGGAAGCCACAGGGAGAGGGACCGGGGAGCTGTTTTTT. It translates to CASSLEATGRGTGELFF.

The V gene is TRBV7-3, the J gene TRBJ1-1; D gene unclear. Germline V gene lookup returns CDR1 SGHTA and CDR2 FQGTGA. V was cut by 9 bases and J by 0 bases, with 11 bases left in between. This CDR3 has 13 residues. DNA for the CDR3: TGTGCCAGTGCACGGACGTTGAACACTGAAGCTTTCTTT. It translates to CASARTLNTEAFF.

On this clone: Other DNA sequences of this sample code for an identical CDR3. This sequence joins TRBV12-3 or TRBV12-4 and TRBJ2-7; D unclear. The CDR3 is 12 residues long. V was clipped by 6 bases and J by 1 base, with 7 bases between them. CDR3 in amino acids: CASSKQSYEQYF. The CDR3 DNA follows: TGTGCCAGCAGCAAGCAGTCCTACGAGCAGTACTTC.

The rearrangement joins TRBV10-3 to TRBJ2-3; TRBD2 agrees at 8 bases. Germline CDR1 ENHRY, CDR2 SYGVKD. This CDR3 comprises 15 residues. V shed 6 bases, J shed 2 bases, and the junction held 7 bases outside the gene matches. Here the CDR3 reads CAIRDSGAVTDTQYF. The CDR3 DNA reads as TGTGCCATCAGGGATAGCGGGGCAGTCACAGATACGCAGTATTTT.

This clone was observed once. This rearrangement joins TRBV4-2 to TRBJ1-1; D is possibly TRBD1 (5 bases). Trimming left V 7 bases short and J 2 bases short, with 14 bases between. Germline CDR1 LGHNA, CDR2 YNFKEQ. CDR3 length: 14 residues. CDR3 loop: CASTNGGVNTEAFF. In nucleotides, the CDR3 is TGTGCCAGCACCAACGGAGGGGTCAACACTGAAGCTTTCTTT.

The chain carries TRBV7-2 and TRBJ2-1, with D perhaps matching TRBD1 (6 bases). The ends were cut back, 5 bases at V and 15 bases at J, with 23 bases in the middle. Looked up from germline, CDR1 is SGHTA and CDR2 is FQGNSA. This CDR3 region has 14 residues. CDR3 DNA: TGTGCCAGCAGCCCCAGGGGCGGTAGATCGTCGGCGTTCTTC. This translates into CASSPRGGRSSAFF. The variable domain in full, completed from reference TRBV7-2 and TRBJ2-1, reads GAGVSQSPSNKVTEKGKDVELRCDPISGHTALYWYRQSLGQGLEFLIYFQGNSAPDKSGLPSDRFSAERTGGSVSTLTIQRTQQEDSAVYLCASSPRGGRSSAFFGPGTRLTVL.

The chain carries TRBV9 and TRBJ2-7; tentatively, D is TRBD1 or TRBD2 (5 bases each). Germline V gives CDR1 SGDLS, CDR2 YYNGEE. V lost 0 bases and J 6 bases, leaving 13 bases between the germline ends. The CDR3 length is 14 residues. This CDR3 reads CASSVGSGSPEQYF. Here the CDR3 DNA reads TGTGCCAGCAGCGTAGGTTCAGGGAGCCCCGAGCAGTACTTC.

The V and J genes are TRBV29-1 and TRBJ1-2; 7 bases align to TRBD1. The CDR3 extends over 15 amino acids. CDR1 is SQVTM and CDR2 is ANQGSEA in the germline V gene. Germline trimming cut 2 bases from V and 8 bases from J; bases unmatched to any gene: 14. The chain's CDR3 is CSVEPQEGALIGYTF. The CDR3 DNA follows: TGCAGCGTTGAACCCCAGGAGGGGGCGCTTATAGGCTACACCTTC.

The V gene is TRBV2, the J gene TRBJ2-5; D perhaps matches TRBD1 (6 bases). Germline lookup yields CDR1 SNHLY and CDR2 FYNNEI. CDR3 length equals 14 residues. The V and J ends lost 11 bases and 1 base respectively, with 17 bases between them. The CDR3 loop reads CAGNSQGSQETQYF. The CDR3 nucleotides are TGTGCCGGCAATTCACAGGGTAGCCAAGAGACCCAGTACTTC. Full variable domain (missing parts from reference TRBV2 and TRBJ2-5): EPEVTQTPSHQVTQMGQEVILRCVPISNHLYFYWYRQILGQKVEFLVSFYNNEISEKSEIFDDQFSVERPDGSNFTLKIRSTKLEDSAMYFCAGNSQGSQETQYFGPGTRLLVL.

DNA of the CDR3: TGCAGTGCTAGTCCGGACAGGGGGTTTCTAGCCAAAAACATTCAGTACTTC. It codes for CSASPDRGFLAKNIQYF. The chain uses TRBV20-1 and TRBJ2-4; the match to TRBD1 covers 10 bases. The CDR3 spans 17 residues. V was clipped by 3 bases and J by 0 bases; unmatched bases: 8. Germline V gene lookup returns CDR1 DFQATT and CDR2 SNEGSKA (reference sequence).